This TCR beta chain was sequenced during a study of blood T cell repertoires in COVID-19. Study as a whole: Acute and convalescent COVID-19 samples came from the United States, Italy and Spain.

Original handling: Nucleated cell counts were estimated from reference gene primer amplification. The method was immunoSEQ multiplex PCR; TCRdb's version includes in-frame clones alone and lacks a portion of them. V and J calls and clone size are as listed in that table; D and trimming were resolved from the DNA. The table lists some 170,000 clones, roughly 87% of them singletons, with 0.95% to 1.5% in the top ten. Germline V lookup: CDR1 SGHTA, CDR2 FQGTGA. V was shortened by 5 bases and J by 1 base, with 16 bases between the two germline ends. The CDR3 loop spans 16 amino acids. Sequenced: PBMCs or T cells enriched from blood (not recorded which). This clonotype was obtained from a human donor with acute COVID-19. The donor label of this sample is uncertain. The rearrangement uses TRBV7-3 and TRBJ2-3; perhaps TRBD2 as D (6 bases). Here the CDR3 reads CASSPVGGWGTDTQYF. The CDR3 DNA follows: TGTGCCAGCAGCCCCGTGGGGGGTTGGGGCACAGATACGCAGTATTTT.